This entry lists 18 T cell receptor beta chains sequenced from one sample in a study of blood T cell repertoires in COVID-19. TCRdb's table, derived via immunoSEQ multiplex PCR, lists solely in-frame clones and lacks some. The table includes around 360,000 clones, over 75% detected once. Sequenced: peripheral blood. Receptors originate from a woman aged 25 to 45 with COVID-19, enrolled during active disease.

The chain is built from TRBV6-5 and TRBJ2-3; D possibly corresponds to TRBD2 (6 bases). CDR3 length: 13 residues. The ends were cut back, 7 bases at V and 4 bases at J, with 12 bases in the middle. The germline V gene has CDR1 MNHEY and CDR2 SVGAGI. The CDR3 region is CASTKPGADTQYF. CDR3 coding DNA: TGTGCCAGCACCAAACCGGGGGCAGATACGCAGTATTTT.

This clone was picked up one time. The V call is TRBV6-5, the J call TRBJ2-7; D is undetermined. The CDR3 has 14 residues. V lost 2 bases, J lost 5 bases, and 13 bases lay in between. The germline V gene has CDR1 MNHEY and CDR2 SVGAGI. CDR3 in DNA: TGTGCCAGCAGTTACCCCGGGTTGCGGAACGAGCAGTACTTC. Residues: CASSYPGLRNEQYF.

In this sample, this clone turned up once. The chain joins TRBV5-6 to TRBJ2-7; 7 bases are shared with TRBD2. The germline V gene encodes CDR1 SGHDT and CDR2 YYEEEE. CDR3 size: 14 residues. J lost 5 bases, V lost 1 base, and 6 bases had no gene match. The CDR3 sequence: CASSLLAGVHEQYF. DNA of the CDR3: TGTGCCAGCAGCTTGTTAGCGGGCGTCCACGAGCAGTACTTC.

This clone was recorded only once. The rearrangement joins TRBV3-1 (or the pseudogene TRBV3-2) to TRBJ2-1, with 8 bases matching TRBD2. V lost 8 bases and J lost 4; bases outside the gene matches: 10. The germline V gene encodes CDR1 LGHDT and CDR2 YNNKEL (reference sequence). This CDR3 region has 15 residues. This chain's CDR3 is CASSKVAGLYNEQFF. The CDR3 nucleotides are TGTGCCAGCTCCAAGGTAGCGGGGTTATACAATGAGCAGTTCTTC.

The J gene is TRBJ2-1, the V gene TRBV3-1 (or the pseudogene TRBV3-2); 7 nucleotides line up with TRBD2. CDR1 is LGHDT, CDR2 YNNKEL, per germline (reference sequence). The CDR3 loop spans 16 amino acids. J was trimmed by 8 bases and V by 1 base; bases with no gene match: 11. CDR3 amino acids: CASSQGRGGRSDEQFF. DNA of the CDR3: TGTGCCAGCAGCCAAGGCCGGGGCGGGAGATCCGATGAGCAGTTCTTC.

The rearrangement links TRBV19 to TRBJ2-7; D is uncertain. V was clipped by 4 bases and J by 1 base, with 11 bases between them. Germline CDR1 is LNHDA and CDR2 is SQIVND (reference sequence). CDR3 length: 14 amino acids. The CDR3 here is CASSTSTNSYEQYF. The CDR3 nucleotides are TGTGCCAGTAGTACATCGACAAATTCCTACGAGCAGTACTTC.

In its sample, this clone was seen once. This sequence joins TRBV3-1 (or the pseudogene TRBV3-2) and TRBJ1-4, with TRBD1 matching 7 bases. Germline V CDR1 and CDR2: LGHDT, YNNKEL (reference sequence). The length of the CDR3 is 14 residues. J was trimmed by 7 bases and V by 5 bases; bases with no gene match: 7. CDR3 amino acids: CASSKGQLGEKLFF. The CDR3 coding sequence is TGTGCCAGCAGCAAGGGACAGTTAGGTGAAAAACTGTTTTTT.

The V gene is TRBV21-1, the J gene TRBJ2-3; TRBD2, the table's D call, was not compared with the DNA. TRBV21-1 constitutes a pseudogene. CDR3 size: 16 residues. CDR3 nucleotide sequence: TGTGCCAGCAGCTTCCGGACTAGCGGGAGGGCCAATACGCAGTATTTT. It is translated as CASSFRTSGRANTQYF.

This clone has a single count. This chain uses TRBV7-3 with TRBJ2-1, with TRBD2 matching over 10 bases. CDR1 and CDR2 from the germline V gene are SGHTA and FQGTGA. V trimming: 5 bases; J trimming: 10 bases; junction bases outside the gene matches: 8. The CDR3 loop spans 14 amino acids. The CDR3, as DNA: TGTGCCAGCAGCAAAGGGACTAGCGCGCTGGAGCAGTTCTTC. It yields the protein CASSKGTSALEQFF.

This chain uses TRBV3-1 (or the pseudogene TRBV3-2) with TRBJ1-3, with 11 positions matching TRBD1. Germline CDR1 reads LGHDT; CDR2 reads YNNKEL (reference sequence). The CDR3 contains 15 residues. Losses at the gene ends were 3 bases for V and 4 bases for J; bases not matched to a gene: 2. The DNA for the CDR3 is TGTGCCAGCAGCCATGGACAGGGGGCGGGAAACACCATATATTTT. Translation: CASSHGQGAGNTIYF.

The chain couples TRBV25-1 to TRBJ1-6; D is unresolved. Germline loops: CDR1 MGHDK, CDR2 SYGVNS. The CDR3 runs to 15 residues. V was clipped by 0 bases and J by 3 bases, with 6 bases between them. As DNA, the CDR3 is TGTGCCAGCAGTGAATATACTGACTATAATTCACCCCTCCACTTT. Translating it yields CASSEYTDYNSPLHF. Complete variable domain (other parts from reference TRBV25-1 and TRBJ1-6): EADIYQTPRYLVIGTGKKITLECSQTMGHDKMYWYQQDPGMELHLIHYSYGVNSTEKGDLSSESTVSRIRTEHFPLTLESARPSHTSQYLCASSEYTDYNSPLHFGNGTRLTVT.

This clone has just a few counts. The chain employs TRBV29-1 and TRBJ2-7; 9 bases line up with TRBD1. The germline V gene encodes CDR1 SQVTM and CDR2 ANQGSEA. The CDR3 is made up of 14 amino acids. The V segment lost 0 bases and the J segment 6 bases; nucleotides outside the gene matches: 6. Written as DNA, the CDR3 is TGCAGCGTTGAAGAGTGGGGACAGGGAACCGAGCAGTACTTC. Translating gives CSVEEWGQGTEQYF.

The chain combines TRBV5-4 with TRBJ1-1, with TRBD1 matching over 7 bases. CDR1 is SGHNT and CDR2 is YYREEE in the germline V gene (reference sequence). The junction had 11 bases not matched to a gene; V was cut back by 4 bases and J by 8 bases. This CDR3 region has 14 residues. CDR3 protein: CASSPIRGPSEAFF. The CDR3 DNA sequence: TGTGCCAGCAGCCCAATTAGGGGGCCCAGCGAAGCTTTCTTT.

This chain links TRBV11-2 with TRBJ2-4; TRBD1 agrees at 8 bases. The CDR3 is 17 residues long. Germline V lookup: CDR1 SGHAT, CDR2 FQNNGV. The junction had 13 bases not matched to a gene; V was cut back by 5 bases and J by 4 bases. CDR3 sequence: CASSKAGQGETKNIQYF. DNA of the CDR3: TGTGCCAGCAGCAAAGCCGGACAGGGAGAGACAAAAAACATTCAGTACTTC.

The V gene is TRBV5-1, the J gene TRBJ2-1; 10 bases agree with TRBD2. The germline V gene has CDR1 SGHRS and CDR2 YFSETQ. The length of the CDR3 is 13 residues. Trimming cost V 4 bases and J 9 bases; bases outside gene matches: 4. The CDR3 region is CASSGLAAREQFF. The CDR3 nucleotides are TGCGCCAGCAGCGGACTAGCGGCCCGTGAGCAGTTCTTC. Drawing the rest from reference TRBV5-1 and TRBJ2-1, the complete variable domain is KAGVTQTPRYLIKTRGQQVTLSCSPISGHRSVSWYQQTPGQGLQFLFEYFSETQRNKGNFPGRFSGRQFSNSRSEMNVSTLELGDSALYLCASSGLAAREQFFGPGTRLTVL.

This clone was recorded a few times. J is TRBJ2-2 and V is TRBV19, with TRBD2 matching 10 bases. Germline lookup yields CDR1 LNHDA and CDR2 SQIVND (reference sequence). The CDR3 spans 15 residues. J gave up 5 bases and V 2 bases, and 2 bases lay outside the gene matches. The CDR3 region has the DNA TGTGCCAGTAGTATAAGAGCGGGAGGGACCGGGGAGCTGTTTTTT. Residues: CASSIRAGGTGELFF. The full variable domain, its missing parts supplied by reference TRBV19 and TRBJ2-2, is DGGITQSPKYLFRKEGQNVTLSCEQNLNHDAMYWYRQDPGQGLRLIYYSQIVNDFQKGDIAEGYSVSREKKESFPLTVTSAQKNPTAFYLCASSIRAGGTGELFFGEGSRLTVL.

The chain is built from TRBV7-9 and TRBJ2-1, with 7 bases that match TRBD2. The trim removed 6 bases at V and 1 base at J, leaving 3 bases unmatched. From germline, CDR1 is SEHNR and CDR2 FQNEAQ (reference sequence). The length of the CDR3 is 14 residues. As DNA, the CDR3 is TGTGCCAGCAGGAGGGAGGGGTCCTACAATGAGCAGTTCTTC. Its translation is CASRREGSYNEQFF.

This clone appeared once. The genes are TRBV14 and TRBJ2-7; TRBD2 agrees at 10 bases. The V and J ends lost 4 bases and 2 bases, in that order; junction bases with no gene match: 11. Germline V gene data show CDR1 as SGHDN and CDR2 as FVKESK. This CDR3 has 17 residues. The CDR3 nucleotides are TGTGCCAGCAGCCCTTTGACTAGCGGGTACTTCGCCTACGAGCAGTACTTC. It codes for CASSPLTSGYFAYEQYF.